This T cell receptor (beta chain) comes out of a study of molecular identifiers for immune sequencing clone quantification. General observations from the study: Spiked-in Jurkat TCR RNA corresponding to one cell was reported as detectable against 750,000 to 1,000,000 naive cells.

This clonotype was detected a few times. The target antigen is unknown. Via MiXCR, TCRdb re-called the PCR reads, giving one row per CDR3 protein. The sample lists about 640,000 distinct CDR3 sequences; just under 20% were seen once. V shed 6 bases, J shed 0 bases, and the junction held 13 bases outside the gene matches. Germline V CDR1 and CDR2: MGHRA, YSYEKL. The CDR3 has 17 residues. This chain joins TRBV4-1 and TRBJ2-7, with 8 bases that match TRBD2. The sample taken for sequencing was naive CD8+ T cells from blood, with Jurkat cell RNA spiked in. This sample's subset: FACS-sorted CD8+CD4-CCR7+CD45RA+ naive T cells. The sequence was collected from a human donor in good health. Some libraries in this study had Jurkat cell RNA spiked in. CDR3 bases: TGCGCCAGCAGTAGGGTAGCGGGGCCCCGGAGCTCCTACGAGCAGTACTTC. Residues: CASSRVAGPRSSYEQYF.